The clone carrying this TCR beta chain is a singleton in its sample. Its antigen is undetermined. The repertoire was sequenced with immunoSEQ multiplex PCR; TCRdb's copy has only in-frame clones and lacks some. The sample lists about 130,000 clones, under 90% occurring once. These data belong to a study of cytomegalovirus exposure and HLA in healthy donors. Turning to the study itself: A subsequent analysis reported that the 120 validation repertoires were produced on the same platform that had also been used for the roughly 670 first-cohort repertoires.

V was trimmed by 10 bases and J by 2 bases, leaving 12 bases between them. The germline CDR1 and CDR2 sequences are MNHNS and SASEGT. The CDR3 is made up of 13 amino acids. Whole-study results and caveats: According to a subsequent analysis, TCR clusters identified in the first cohort showed a tendency to co-occur across the 110 or so validation repertoires.

Sequenced material: PBMCs. The gene calls are TRBV6-1 and TRBJ1-5; D unresolved. This sequence originates from a woman between 18 and 30 years old in good health and CMV-seronegative. The CDR3 here is CAIRAPGNQPQHF. The CDR3 DNA reads TGTGCCATCCGCGCCCCCGGCAATCAGCCCCAGCATTTT.